These T cell receptor beta chains were read from a single sample in a study of glioma-infiltrating T cells. TCRdb re-analysed the multiplex PCR reads in MiXCR, keeping a single row per CDR3 protein. The sample yields around 100,000 distinct CDR3 sequences, under 30% seen once. What was sequenced was glioma tissue, nonneoplastic brain tissue, or PBMCs (not recorded which). These receptors all come from a human donor with low-grade glioma or glioblastoma, undergoing nonglioma brain surgery, or in good health (not recorded which). CDR3s include the opening cysteine and the closing phenylalanine or tryptophan. A D gene is named only where the DNA matches it firmly. Clone size is stated in some rows and not others, as once, few, many or a class when expanded.

v_call,clone_size,d_call,cdr3_length,j_call,cdr3_nt,cdr3_aa
TRBV5-4,few,.,15,TRBJ1-2,TGTGCCAGCAGCTTGAATAGGGGCCTTGGGAATGGCTACACCTTC,CASSLNRGLGNGYTF
TRBV27,many,.,16,TRBJ2-1,TGTGCCAGCAGTTTATTGGGGCGGGCGAATAACAATGAGCAGTTCTTC,CASSLLGRANNNEQFF
TRBV7-8,many,.,15,TRBJ2-5,TGTGCCAGCAGCTCAAAACAGAGGGCAGTCCGGACCCAGTACTTC,CASSSKQRAVRTQYF
TRBV11-2,.,.,13,TRBJ1-2,TGTGCCAGCAGCCCGGACGTGACCTATGGCTACACCTTC,CASSPDVTYGYTF
TRBV4-3,many,.,15,TRBJ2-3,TGCGCCAGCAGCCAGCCTGAAGGGGTTGGAGATACGCAGTATTTT,CASSQPEGVGDTQYF
TRBV30,.,.,15,TRBJ1-1,TGTGCCTGGAGCCCTCGCATTGGGGAGAACACTGAAGCTTTCTTT,CAWSPRIGENTEAFF
TRBV7-9,.,TRBD1,15,TRBJ2-1,TGTGCCAGCAGCCAAGGGACAGGGCTATTAGATGAGCAGTTCTTC,CASSQGTGLLDEQFF
TRBV7-3,.,.,14,TRBJ1-1,TGTGCCAGCAGCCTCACAGTCGGTTCCACTGAAGCTTTCTTT,CASSLTVGSTEAFF
TRBV29-1,few,.,12,TRBJ2-1,TGCAGCGGTGGACAGCCCTACAATGAGCAGTTCTTC,CSGGQPYNEQFF
TRBV19,.,TRBD2,15,TRBJ2-7,TGTGCCAGTAGTGCGACTAGCGGGGGGTTCGACGAGCAGTACTTC,CASSATSGGFDEQYF
TRBV7-6,few,.,14,TRBJ2-5,TGTGCCAGCAGCCCCTGGACAGCTATAGAGACCCAGTACTTC,CASSPWTAIETQYF
TRBV4-1,.,.,16,TRBJ2-3,TGCGCCAGCAGTCCCAACAGTGGGGGGAGCACAGATACGCAGTATTTT,CASSPNSGGSTDTQYF
TRBV5-4,.,TRBD2,16,TRBJ2-3,TGTGCCAGCAGCGTCCTTACGGGGGGGGACGGAGATACGCAGTATTTT,CASSVLTGGDGDTQYF
TRBV20-1,.,TRBD2,16,TRBJ2-3,TGCAGTGCTACTCCTAACGGGGGGGACGGAACAGATACGCAGTGTTTT,CSATPNGGDGTDTQCF
TRBV19,.,TRBD1,13,TRBJ1-5,TGTGCCATTCGACAGGGGACCAATCAGCCCCAGCATTTT,CAIRQGTNQPQHF
TRBV18,.,.,16,TRBJ2-1,TGTGCCAGCTCACCACCCACAGGGAACCCTTACAATGAGCAGTTCTTC,CASSPPTGNPYNEQFF
TRBV6-1,few,TRBD2,14,TRBJ2-5,TGTGCCAGCAGACTAGCGGGCATACAAGAGACCCAGTACTTC,CASRLAGIQETQYF
TRBV19,many,.,12,TRBJ1-5,TGTGCCAGTACCCAGGGAGGTCAGCCCCAGCATTTT,CASTQGGQPQHF
TRBV7-9,few,TRBD1,16,TRBJ1-2,TGTGCCAGCAGCCCGCCCCCTGGCAGGGGGGACGGTGGCTACACCTTC,CASSPPPGRGDGGYTF
TRBV6-2/TRBV6-3,many,.,14,TRBJ2-3,TGTGCCAGCAGTTACTCCGGGAGACCAGATACGCAGTATTTT,CASSYSGRPDTQYF
TRBV29-1,.,.,13,TRBJ1-4,TGCAGCGTTGGAGACAGATCTAATGAAAAACTGTTTTTT,CSVGDRSNEKLFF
TRBV11-2,many,.,17,TRBJ2-3,TGTGCCAGCAGCCACCAGCCGACTAGGAGAGGCACAGATACGCAGTATTTT,CASSHQPTRRGTDTQYF
TRBV6-1,many,.,15,TRBJ2-1,TGTGCCAGCAGTGAAGGGGGTCGGTCCTACAATGAGCAGTTCTTC,CASSEGGRSYNEQFF
TRBV19,.,.,16,TRBJ1-5,TGTGCCAGTAGTCCGTTGAGAGGGGAGGGGTATCAGCCCCAGCATTTT,CASSPLRGEGYQPQHF
TRBV20-1,many,.,15,TRBJ1-2,TGCAGTGCCCCCGGTAGGACACTCTCGAACTATGGCTACACCTTC,CSAPGRTLSNYGYTF
TRBV29-1,few,.,13,TRBJ1-1,TGCAGCGTTGTGGGGGCAGGGAGCACTGAAGCTTTCTTT,CSVVGAGSTEAFF
TRBV7-9,few,.,14,TRBJ1-1,TGTGCCAGCAGCTTGGAGGCGCTGAACACTGAAGCTTTCTTT,CASSLEALNTEAFF
TRBV28,many,TRBD1,15,TRBJ1-5,TGTGCCAGCAGCTCTGGGACAGGAGATTATCAGCCCCAGCATTTT,CASSSGTGDYQPQHF
TRBV12-3/TRBV12-4,.,.,12,TRBJ1-2,TGTGCCAGCAGTTTTGATAACTATGGCTACACCTTC,CASSFDNYGYTF
TRBV10-3,many,.,14,TRBJ1-6,TGTGCCATCAGGGATTACAGGGAGAATTCACCCCTCCACTTT,CAIRDYRENSPLHF
TRBV28,many,TRBD1,16,TRBJ1-3,TGTGCCAGCGGGACAGGGGGCGCTAACTCTGGAAACACCATATATTTT,CASGTGGANSGNTIYF